This T cell receptor (beta chain) was identified during a study of cytomegalovirus exposure and HLA in healthy donors. A multiplex PCR was run with 60 Vbeta primers and 13 Jbeta primers. This table comes from immunoSEQ multiplex PCR, and its TCRdb copy is limited to in-frame clones, with some not included. The table lists about 190,000 clones, 79% of them singletons, with roughly 1.5% in the top ten. There are 15 residues in the CDR3. Trimming left V 0 bases short and J 6 bases short, with 12 bases between. Germline CDR1 reads SGHAT; CDR2 reads FQNNGV. The clonotype was recovered from a woman aged 45-65 years in good health and CMV-seronegative. The chain carries TRBV11-2 and TRBJ2-1; D is unresolved. The material sequenced was PBMCs. The CDR3 coding sequence is TGTGCCAGCAGCTTAGATCACAGCTCGAGCAATGAGCAGTTCTTC. This gives the protein CASSLDHSSSNEQFF.